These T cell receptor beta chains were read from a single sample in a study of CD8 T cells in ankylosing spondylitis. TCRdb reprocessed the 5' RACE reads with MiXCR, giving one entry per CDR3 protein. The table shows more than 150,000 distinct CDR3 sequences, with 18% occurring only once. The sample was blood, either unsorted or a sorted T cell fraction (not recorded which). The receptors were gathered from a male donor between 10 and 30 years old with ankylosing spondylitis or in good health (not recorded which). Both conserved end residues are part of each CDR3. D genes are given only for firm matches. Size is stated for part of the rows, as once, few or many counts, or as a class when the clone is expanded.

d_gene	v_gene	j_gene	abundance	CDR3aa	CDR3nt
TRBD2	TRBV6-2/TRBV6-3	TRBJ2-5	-	CASSRGGTSGRFDETQYF	TGTGCCAGCAGTCGTGGCGGGACTAGCGGGAGGTTTGACGAGACCCAGTACTTC
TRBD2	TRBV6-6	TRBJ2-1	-	CASSYGGGYNEQFF	TGTGCCAGCAGTTACGGGGGGGGTTACAATGAGCAGTTCTTC
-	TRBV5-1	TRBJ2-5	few	CASRWTAQETQYF	TGCGCCAGCAGATGGACAGCCCAAGAGACCCAGTACTTC
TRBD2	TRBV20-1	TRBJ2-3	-	CSAREVPSGFADTQYF	TGCAGTGCTAGAGAGGTGCCTAGCGGGTTCGCAGATACGCAGTATTTT
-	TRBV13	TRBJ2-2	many	CASSLLGTPNTGELFF	TGTGCCAGCAGCTTGCTTGGGACTCCGAACACCGGGGAGCTGTTTTTT
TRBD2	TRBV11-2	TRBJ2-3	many	CASSLIIAGRLGSTDTQYF	TGTGCCAGCAGCTTGATAATAGCGGGACGCCTTGGGAGCACAGATACGCAGTATTTT
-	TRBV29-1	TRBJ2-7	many	CSAADSSYEQYF	TGCAGCGCCGCAGACAGTTCCTACGAGCAGTACTTC
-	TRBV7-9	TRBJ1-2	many	CASSLNHAGGYTF	TGTGCCAGCAGCTTAAATCATGCGGGCGGCTACACCTTC
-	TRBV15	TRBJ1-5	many	CATSREVQYQPQHF	TGTGCCACCAGCAGAGAGGTCCAGTATCAGCCCCAGCATTTT
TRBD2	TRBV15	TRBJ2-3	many	CATSRYSGAGTDTQYF	TGTGCCACCAGCAGATATAGCGGGGCGGGCACAGATACGCAGTATTTT
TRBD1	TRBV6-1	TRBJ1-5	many	CASSGGQRNQPQHF	TGTGCCAGCAGTGGGGGACAGCGCAATCAGCCCCAGCATTTT
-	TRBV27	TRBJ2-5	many	CASRKLGKETQYF	TGTGCCAGCAGAAAACTAGGGAAAGAGACCCAGTACTTC
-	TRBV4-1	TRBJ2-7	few	CASSQPQALYEQYF	TGCGCCAGCAGCCAACCACAAGCCCTCTACGAGCAGTACTTC
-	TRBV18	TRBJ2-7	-	CASSFPGREGYEQYF	TGTGCCAGCTCATTCCCAGGGCGGGAAGGCTACGAGCAGTACTTC
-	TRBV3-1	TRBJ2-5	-	CASSRTPVGTERPTQYF	TGTGCCAGCAGCCGAACTCCCGTAGGGACTGAAAGACCGACCCAGTACTTC
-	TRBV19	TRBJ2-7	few	CASLSENYEQYF	TGTGCCAGTTTGAGCGAAAACTACGAGCAGTACTTC
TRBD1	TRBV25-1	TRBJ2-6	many	CASSGSAGGAGANVLTF	TGTGCCAGCAGTGGTTCCGCAGGGGGCGCTGGGGCCAACGTCCTGACTTTC
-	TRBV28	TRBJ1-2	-	CASRETGEDGYTF	TGTGCCAGCAGAGAGACAGGAGAGGATGGCTACACCTTC
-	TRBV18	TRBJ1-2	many	CASSPFSDPGYTF	TGTGCCAGCTCACCATTCTCGGACCCCGGCTACACCTTC
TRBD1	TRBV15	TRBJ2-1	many	CATSREKDRGQYNEQFF	TGTGCCACCAGCAGAGAAAAGGACAGGGGGCAATACAATGAGCAGTTCTTC
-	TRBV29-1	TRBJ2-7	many	CSVGRTGSYEQYF	TGCAGCGTGGGCCGGACTGGCTCCTACGAGCAGTACTTC
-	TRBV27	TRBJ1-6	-	CASSPGSHNGNSPLHF	TGTGCCAGCAGTCCAGGCAGCCACAATGGGAATTCACCCCTCCACTTT
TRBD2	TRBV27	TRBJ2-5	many	CASSLSVGGRAQETQYF	TGTGCCAGCAGTTTATCGGTCGGCGGGAGGGCCCAGGAGACCCAGTACTTC
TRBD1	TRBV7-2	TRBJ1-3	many	CASSSKGQGVGNTIYF	TGTGCCAGCAGCTCCAAGGGACAGGGGGTCGGAAACACCATATATTTT
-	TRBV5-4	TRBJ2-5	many	CASRHTGGKETQYF	TGTGCCAGCAGACACACAGGCGGGAAAGAGACCCAGTACTTC
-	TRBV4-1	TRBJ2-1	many	CASSQVTRILQQFF	TGCGCCAGCAGCCAAGTGACCCGGATCCTCCAACAGTTCTTC
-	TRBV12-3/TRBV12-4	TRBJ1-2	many	CASSLGRIYGYTF	TGTGCCAGCAGTTTGGGACGGATCTATGGCTACACCTTC
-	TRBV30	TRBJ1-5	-	CAWSRAAINQPQHF	TGTGCCTGGAGTCGTGCAGCGATTAATCAGCCCCAGCATTTT
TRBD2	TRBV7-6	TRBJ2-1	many	CASRSGGGSYNEQFF	TGTGCCAGCAGGTCCGGCGGGGGTTCCTACAATGAGCAGTTCTTC
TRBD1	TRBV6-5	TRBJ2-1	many	CASRRGLYNEQFF	TGTGCCAGCCGCAGGGGGCTATACAATGAGCAGTTCTTC
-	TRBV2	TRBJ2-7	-	CASSERGAEQYF	TGTGCCAGCAGTGAACGGGGAGCCGAGCAGTACTTC
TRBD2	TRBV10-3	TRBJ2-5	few	CAISGGLAAQETQYF	TGTGCCATCAGCGGGGGACTAGCGGCGCAAGAGACCCAGTACTTC
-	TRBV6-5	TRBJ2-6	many	CASSQGGTANVLTF	TGTGCCAGCAGTCAAGGGGGGACGGCCAACGTCCTGACTTTC